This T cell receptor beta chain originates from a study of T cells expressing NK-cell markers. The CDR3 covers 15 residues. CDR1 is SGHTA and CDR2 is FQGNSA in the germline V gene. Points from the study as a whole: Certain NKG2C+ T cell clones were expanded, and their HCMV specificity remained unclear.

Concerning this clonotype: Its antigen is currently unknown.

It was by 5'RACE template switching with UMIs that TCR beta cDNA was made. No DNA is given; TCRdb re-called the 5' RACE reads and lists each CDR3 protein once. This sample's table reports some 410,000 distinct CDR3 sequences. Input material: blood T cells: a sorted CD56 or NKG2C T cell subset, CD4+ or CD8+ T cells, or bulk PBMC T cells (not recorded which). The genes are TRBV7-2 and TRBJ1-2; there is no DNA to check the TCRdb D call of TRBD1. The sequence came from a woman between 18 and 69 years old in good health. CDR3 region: CASSLLGQDFYGYTF.